This is a list of T cell receptor beta chains from one sample in a study of identical twins. TCRdb analysed the 5' RACE reads with MiXCR anew, one entry per CDR3 protein. The table shows 400,000 to 500,000 distinct CDR3 sequences, with around 20% occurring only once. The source material was naive T cells sorted from blood. These receptors were obtained from a man over 45 in good health. The CDR3 runs from the conserved cysteine through the conserved F or W. D genes are given only for firm matches. A clone size is listed for some rows: how often the clone was seen (once, few, many), or a class if it is expanded.

d_call	v_call	clone_size	j_call	cdr3_nt	cdr3_aa
.	TRBV7-6	.	TRBJ2-2	TGTGCCAGCAGCCCCAGGGGTGTGAACACCGGGGAGCTGTTTTTT	CASSPRGVNTGELFF
.	TRBV7-6	few	TRBJ2-3	TGTGCCAGTGAGAAGGGGGGAAGGCCCCGTATTTTCACAGATACGCAGTATTTT	CASEKGGRPRIFTDTQYF
TRBD2	TRBV6-1	few	TRBJ2-7	TGTGCCAGCAGTGATGCGACTAGCGGGCCTTACGAGCAGTACTTC	CASSDATSGPYEQYF
.	TRBV7-9	few	TRBJ1-6	TGTGCCAGCAGCCAAAACCAGGGGTTGGCCCTCCACTTT	CASSQNQGLALHF
TRBD2	TRBV5-1	few	TRBJ2-1	TGCGCCAGCAGCTTGGCCTCTTTTAGCGCGGGAGCTCACAATGAGCAGTTCTTC	CASSLASFSAGAHNEQFF
.	TRBV20-1	many	TRBJ2-7	TGCAGTGCTGTAGTCCTCTACGAGCAGTACTTC	CSAVVLYEQYF
.	TRBV9	many	TRBJ1-1	TGTGCCAGCAGCGTAGGGAAGAACACTGAAGCTTTCTTT	CASSVGKNTEAFF
.	TRBV6-5	few	TRBJ1-1	TGTGCCAGCAGTTACTCCCTTTTAGGCACTGAAGCTTTCTTT	CASSYSLLGTEAFF
TRBD2	TRBV20-1	few	TRBJ2-7	TGCAGTGCTAGAGGAGGTAGCGGGCGAGGGGAGCAGTACTTC	CSARGGSGRGEQYF
.	TRBV6-2/TRBV6-3	many	TRBJ2-2	TGTGCCAGCAGTCGGCAGGGAACCGGGGAGCTGTTTTTT	CASSRQGTGELFF
TRBD1	TRBV11-2	few	TRBJ2-7	TGTGCCAGCTGCAGACAGGGGGCCTGGGCCTACGAGCAGTACTTC	CASCRQGAWAYEQYF